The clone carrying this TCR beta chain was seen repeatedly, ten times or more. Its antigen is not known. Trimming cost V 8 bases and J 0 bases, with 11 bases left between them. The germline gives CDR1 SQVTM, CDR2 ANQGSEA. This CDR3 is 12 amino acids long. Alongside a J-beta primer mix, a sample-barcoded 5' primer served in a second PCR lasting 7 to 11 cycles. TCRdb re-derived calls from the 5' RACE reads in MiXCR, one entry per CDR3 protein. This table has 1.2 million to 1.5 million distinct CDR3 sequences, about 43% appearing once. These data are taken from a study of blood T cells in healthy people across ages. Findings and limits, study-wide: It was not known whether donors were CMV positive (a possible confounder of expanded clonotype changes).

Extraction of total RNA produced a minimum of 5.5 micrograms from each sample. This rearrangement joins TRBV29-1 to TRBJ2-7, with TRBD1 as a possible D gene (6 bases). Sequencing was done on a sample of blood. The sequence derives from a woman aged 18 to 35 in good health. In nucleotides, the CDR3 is TGCAGCTTCGTGGGGGCCTCCTACGAGCAGTACTTC. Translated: CSFVGASYEQYF.